These T cell receptor beta chains were read from a single sample in a study of type 1 and type 2 diabetes patients. TCRdb passed the multiplex PCR reads through MiXCR, listing each CDR3 protein once. The sample carries around 300,000 distinct CDR3 sequences, approximately 45% recorded once. The sequencing sample was made of peripheral blood mononuclear cells (PBMCs). These receptors originate from a man aged 18 to 29 with type 2 diabetes. CDR3s include the opening cysteine and the closing phenylalanine or tryptophan. The D gene is left open where the match is weak. Clone size, where shown, is once, few, many, or a class for clones that have expanded.

clone_size: -
d_call: TRBD1
cdr3_length: 16
v_call: TRBV11-3
j_call: TRBJ2-1
cdr3_nt: TGTGCCAGCAGCTTCGACTTCCGACAGGGGGCATATAAGCAGTTCTTC
cdr3_aa: CASSFDFRQGAYKQFF

clone_size: -
d_call: TRBD1
cdr3_length: 13
v_call: TRBV12-3/TRBV12-4
j_call: TRBJ1-1
cdr3_nt: TGTGCCAGCATCCGGGACAGGGGCAATGAAGCTTTCTTT
cdr3_aa: CASIRDRGNEAFF

clone_size: -
d_call: -
cdr3_length: 12
v_call: TRBV7-2
j_call: TRBJ2-1
cdr3_nt: TGTGCCAGCAGCTTCCACACCAATGAGCAGTTCTTC
cdr3_aa: CASSFHTNEQFF

clone_size: -
d_call: TRBD2
cdr3_length: 16
v_call: TRBV28
j_call: TRBJ2-1
cdr3_nt: TGTGCCAGCAGTGCAGGTGGCGGGGGGTCTATAAATGAGCAGTTCTTC
cdr3_aa: CASSAGGGGSINEQFF

clone_size: once
d_call: TRBD1
cdr3_length: 14
v_call: TRBV20-1
j_call: TRBJ2-3
cdr3_nt: TGCAGTGTGGATCGGACAGGCTACACAGATACGCAGTATTTT
cdr3_aa: CSVDRTGYTDTQYF

clone_size: -
d_call: -
cdr3_length: 14
v_call: TRBV7-9
j_call: TRBJ2-1
cdr3_nt: TGTGCCAGCAGACCTGGAGCGGCTTCCAATGAGCAGTTCTTC
cdr3_aa: CASRPGAASNEQFF

clone_size: once
d_call: -
cdr3_length: 15
v_call: TRBV2
j_call: TRBJ1-2
cdr3_nt: TGTGCCAGCAGTGAAGCCCCCCGGGACGGCTATGGCTACACCTTC
cdr3_aa: CASSEAPRDGYGYTF

clone_size: -
d_call: TRBD1
cdr3_length: 16
v_call: TRBV19
j_call: TRBJ2-1
cdr3_nt: TGTGCCAGTAGTGGCGTGGGAGAGGGACAGGGAGATGAGCAGTTCTTC
cdr3_aa: CASSGVGEGQGDEQFF

clone_size: -
d_call: -
cdr3_length: 17
v_call: TRBV6-1
j_call: TRBJ1-6
cdr3_nt: TGTGCCAGCAGCCGGAAACAGGCTTCCTCCTATAATTCACCCCTCCACTTT
cdr3_aa: CASSRKQASSYNSPLHF

clone_size: few
d_call: -
cdr3_length: 15
v_call: TRBV4-1
j_call: TRBJ2-7
cdr3_nt: TGCGCCAGCAGCCAGCTGCGACAGGTGGGATACGAGCAGTACTTC
cdr3_aa: CASSQLRQVGYEQYF

clone_size: few
d_call: TRBD1
cdr3_length: 13
v_call: TRBV18
j_call: TRBJ2-7
cdr3_nt: TGTGCCAGCTCACCGGACAGGGTCCACGAGCAGTACTTC
cdr3_aa: CASSPDRVHEQYF

clone_size: many
d_call: -
cdr3_length: 11
v_call: TRBV30
j_call: TRBJ2-7
cdr3_nt: TGTGCCTGGGCCGCGACGTACGAGCAGTACTTC
cdr3_aa: CAWAATYEQYF

clone_size: -
d_call: TRBD1
cdr3_length: 17
v_call: TRBV4-1
j_call: TRBJ1-1
cdr3_nt: TGCGCCAGCAGCCACCAGACCGGGACAGGTGTGAACACTGAAGCTTTCTTT
cdr3_aa: CASSHQTGTGVNTEAFF

clone_size: -
d_call: -
cdr3_length: 14
v_call: TRBV12-3/TRBV12-4
j_call: TRBJ1-2
cdr3_nt: TGTGCCAGCACTCAGGCAGGGCGTAGCTATGGCTACACCTTC
cdr3_aa: CASTQAGRSYGYTF

clone_size: -
d_call: -
cdr3_length: 13
v_call: TRBV4-3
j_call: TRBJ2-3
cdr3_nt: TGCGCCAGCAGCCAAGTAGGAGGATATACGCAGTATTTT
cdr3_aa: CASSQVGGYTQYF

clone_size: -
d_call: -
cdr3_length: 14
v_call: TRBV2
j_call: TRBJ2-4
cdr3_nt: TGTGCCAGCAGTGCCCAGACCTCTCGAAACATTCAGTACTTC
cdr3_aa: CASSAQTSRNIQYF

clone_size: -
d_call: -
cdr3_length: 12
v_call: TRBV19
j_call: TRBJ2-5
cdr3_nt: TGTGCCAGTAGTATGGTGGGAGAGACCCAGTACTTC
cdr3_aa: CASSMVGETQYF

clone_size: -
d_call: TRBD1
cdr3_length: 15
v_call: TRBV12-3/TRBV12-4
j_call: TRBJ2-7
cdr3_nt: TGTGCCAGCACCCCCAGTCCCGGGACAGGGGCCGGGCAGTACTTC
cdr3_aa: CASTPSPGTGAGQYF

clone_size: once
d_call: -
cdr3_length: 16
v_call: TRBV15
j_call: TRBJ1-4
cdr3_nt: TGTGCCACCACTTCGGGAGCCGAGGGGACTAATGAAAAACTGTTTTTT
cdr3_aa: CATTSGAEGTNEKLFF

clone_size: -
d_call: TRBD1
cdr3_length: 15
v_call: TRBV27
j_call: TRBJ1-4
cdr3_nt: TGTGCCAGCAAACTACAGGACAGGGAAAATGAAAAACTGTTTTTT
cdr3_aa: CASKLQDRENEKLFF

clone_size: -
d_call: -
cdr3_length: 17
v_call: TRBV2
j_call: TRBJ1-5
cdr3_nt: TGTGCCAGCAGTGAAGCTCTTCTGGGGACTAACAATCAGCCCCAGCATTTT
cdr3_aa: CASSEALLGTNNQPQHF

clone_size: once
d_call: -
cdr3_length: 15
v_call: TRBV20-1
j_call: TRBJ2-7
cdr3_nt: TGCAGTGCTAGAGATCCCCCGCCAGAAGGGAACGAGCAGTACTTC
cdr3_aa: CSARDPPPEGNEQYF

clone_size: -
d_call: -
cdr3_length: 13
v_call: TRBV5-1
j_call: TRBJ1-2
cdr3_nt: TGTGCCAGCAGCGTAGAACAGGACTATGGCTACACCTTC
cdr3_aa: CASSVEQDYGYTF

clone_size: many
d_call: -
cdr3_length: 13
v_call: TRBV2
j_call: TRBJ2-7
cdr3_nt: TGTGCCAGCAGCGGTGCTTGGGGTAACGAGCAGTACTTC
cdr3_aa: CASSGAWGNEQYF

clone_size: -
d_call: -
cdr3_length: 13
v_call: TRBV4-1
j_call: TRBJ2-1
cdr3_nt: TGCGCCAGCAGCCAAGATGTCGGGGATTTGCAGTTCTTC
cdr3_aa: CASSQDVGDLQFF

clone_size: -
d_call: -
cdr3_length: 14
v_call: TRBV6-1
j_call: TRBJ2-1
cdr3_nt: TGTGCCAGCAGTTATAGTAAGACGAACAATGAGCAGTTCTTC
cdr3_aa: CASSYSKTNNEQFF

clone_size: -
d_call: -
cdr3_length: 17
v_call: TRBV30
j_call: TRBJ1-1
cdr3_nt: TGTGCCTCCCACTCACAGTACGGGATGATTGGGGTCACTGAAGCTTTCTTT
cdr3_aa: CASHSQYGMIGVTEAFF

clone_size: -
d_call: -
cdr3_length: 14
v_call: TRBV7-3
j_call: TRBJ1-1
cdr3_nt: TGTGCCAGCAGCGTGGGCTCCACGGGCACTGAAGCTTTCTTT
cdr3_aa: CASSVGSTGTEAFF

clone_size: -
d_call: -
cdr3_length: 14
v_call: TRBV7-9
j_call: TRBJ2-5
cdr3_nt: TGTGCCAGCAGCTTAGTCGCGGGCTCGGAGACCCAGTACTTC
cdr3_aa: CASSLVAGSETQYF

clone_size: -
d_call: TRBD1
cdr3_length: 18
v_call: TRBV30
j_call: TRBJ2-6
cdr3_nt: TGTGCCTGGAGTGCACGGACAGGGGGCGCGGCTGGGGCCAACGTCCTGACTTTC
cdr3_aa: CAWSARTGGAAGANVLTF

clone_size: -
d_call: TRBD1
cdr3_length: 13
v_call: TRBV19
j_call: TRBJ1-1
cdr3_nt: TGTGCCGCCTGTGACAGGGTTGGAACTGAAGCTTTCTTT
cdr3_aa: CAACDRVGTEAFF

clone_size: few
d_call: -
cdr3_length: 13
v_call: TRBV7-6
j_call: TRBJ1-2
cdr3_nt: TGTGCCAGCAGCTTATATCATCGAGATGGCTACACCTTC
cdr3_aa: CASSLYHRDGYTF

clone_size: once
d_call: TRBD2
cdr3_length: 15
v_call: TRBV27
j_call: TRBJ2-1
cdr3_nt: TGTGCCAGCAGTTCGCCGGGACTAGCGTTCAATGAGCAGTTCTTC
cdr3_aa: CASSSPGLAFNEQFF

clone_size: many
d_call: TRBD2
cdr3_length: 16
v_call: TRBV2
j_call: TRBJ2-7
cdr3_nt: TGTGCCAGCAGTGTTTTCCCTTCGGCGGGAGGGGGCGAGCAGTACTTC
cdr3_aa: CASSVFPSAGGGEQYF

clone_size: -
d_call: -
cdr3_length: 16
v_call: TRBV7-8
j_call: TRBJ2-3
cdr3_nt: TGTGCCAGCACCCTAATTAGGGGCCCCGGCACAGATACGCAGTATTTT
cdr3_aa: CASTLIRGPGTDTQYF

clone_size: -
d_call: -
cdr3_length: 13
v_call: TRBV10-3
j_call: TRBJ2-2
cdr3_nt: TGTGCCATCAGTGACCTAGGTCCCGGGGAGCTGTTTTTT
cdr3_aa: CAISDLGPGELFF

clone_size: -
d_call: TRBD1
cdr3_length: 16
v_call: TRBV19
j_call: TRBJ2-7
cdr3_nt: TGTGCCAGTAGTGTCCAGACAGGGGGCCCGATGAGCGAGCAGTACTTC
cdr3_aa: CASSVQTGGPMSEQYF

clone_size: many
d_call: TRBD1
cdr3_length: 14
v_call: TRBV7-8
j_call: TRBJ2-7
cdr3_nt: TGTGCCAGCAGTTACGACAGGGTAGTCCACGAGCAGTACTTC
cdr3_aa: CASSYDRVVHEQYF

clone_size: -
d_call: -
cdr3_length: 12
v_call: TRBV19
j_call: TRBJ2-5
cdr3_nt: TGTGCCAGCGGGGGCACCGGGGGGACCCAGTACTTC
cdr3_aa: CASGGTGGTQYF

clone_size: -
d_call: TRBD1
cdr3_length: 16
v_call: TRBV4-3
j_call: TRBJ1-4
cdr3_nt: TGCGCCAGCAGCCCCGGGGGGGGCAGGGGGGGTGAAAAACTGTTTTTT
cdr3_aa: CASSPGGGRGGEKLFF

clone_size: -
d_call: -
cdr3_length: 13
v_call: TRBV7-2
j_call: TRBJ2-7
cdr3_nt: TGTGCCAGCAGTGATCGTAGGTCCTACGAGCAGTACTTC
cdr3_aa: CASSDRRSYEQYF

clone_size: few
d_call: -
cdr3_length: 14
v_call: TRBV12-3/TRBV12-4
j_call: TRBJ1-1
cdr3_nt: TGTGCCAGCAGTTTAGTGGGATTTGGCACTGAAGCTTTCTTT
cdr3_aa: CASSLVGFGTEAFF

clone_size: -
d_call: TRBD1
cdr3_length: 12
v_call: TRBV7-2
j_call: TRBJ1-6
cdr3_nt: TGTGCCAGCAGTCCCCTCGGACAGGCGGGGGTGTTT
cdr3_aa: CASSPLGQAGVF

clone_size: once
d_call: TRBD1
cdr3_length: 15
v_call: TRBV27
j_call: TRBJ1-2
cdr3_nt: TGTGCCAGCAGCGCGGGACAGAACTCTAACTATGGCTACACCTTC
cdr3_aa: CASSAGQNSNYGYTF

clone_size: -
d_call: -
cdr3_length: 12
v_call: TRBV19
j_call: TRBJ1-1
cdr3_nt: TGTGCCAGTAGTACAGGGGCCACTGAAGCTTTCTTT
cdr3_aa: CASSTGATEAFF

clone_size: once
d_call: -
cdr3_length: 19
v_call: TRBV5-1
j_call: TRBJ2-1
cdr3_nt: TGCGCCAGCAGTCCAATGGTGGCGGGGGCCGGGGGCTCCTACAATGAGCAGTTCTTC
cdr3_aa: CASSPMVAGAGGSYNEQFF

clone_size: few
d_call: -
cdr3_length: 14
v_call: TRBV19
j_call: TRBJ2-1
cdr3_nt: TGTGCCAGTAGTATCTCGATTATGGGGGATGAGCAGTTCTTC
cdr3_aa: CASSISIMGDEQFF

clone_size: -
d_call: -
cdr3_length: 13
v_call: TRBV29-1
j_call: TRBJ1-1
cdr3_nt: TGCAGCGTTTACCGCCCACTGAACACTGAAGCTTTCTTT
cdr3_aa: CSVYRPLNTEAFF

clone_size: few
d_call: -
cdr3_length: 12
v_call: TRBV29-1
j_call: TRBJ2-3
cdr3_nt: TGCAGCGTTGAGTGGGAGCCAAATACGCAGTATTTT
cdr3_aa: CSVEWEPNTQYF

clone_size: once
d_call: TRBD2
cdr3_length: 14
v_call: TRBV5-1
j_call: TRBJ2-7
cdr3_nt: TGCGCCAGCAGTGGTCTAGCGGGAGGAGGGGAGCAGTACTTC
cdr3_aa: CASSGLAGGGEQYF

clone_size: few
d_call: -
cdr3_length: 10
v_call: TRBV29-1
j_call: TRBJ2-7
cdr3_nt: TGCAGCGTTGGTGGTGGCGAGCAGTACTTC
cdr3_aa: CSVGGGEQYF

clone_size: once
d_call: TRBD1
cdr3_length: 16
v_call: TRBV27
j_call: TRBJ2-7
cdr3_nt: TGTGCCAGCAGTTTAAGCAGCGGACAGGTATCCTACGAGCAGTACTTC
cdr3_aa: CASSLSSGQVSYEQYF

clone_size: -
d_call: TRBD2
cdr3_length: 16
v_call: TRBV2
j_call: TRBJ2-2
cdr3_nt: TGTGCCAGCAGTGAGAGCGGGGGGGCCGGCACCGGGGAGCTGTTTTTT
cdr3_aa: CASSESGGAGTGELFF

clone_size: -
d_call: -
cdr3_length: 18
v_call: TRBV19
j_call: TRBJ1-1
cdr3_nt: TGTGCCAGTAGTATAGATACTCCAGGGGAAGGGTCCTACACTGAAGCTTTCTTT
cdr3_aa: CASSIDTPGEGSYTEAFF